A single sample is the source of the 12 T cell receptor beta chains below, sequenced in a study of blood T cell repertoires in COVID-19. Data came from immunoSEQ multiplex PCR; TCRdb stores just in-frame clones and leaves some out. The sample holds 140,000 to 150,000 clones, about 89% seen once. The sample consisted of peripheral blood. The receptors were gathered from a man in his fifties or sixties with active or convalescent COVID-19.

V is TRBV7-3 and J is TRBJ1-1; D is perhaps TRBD1 (5 bases). Trimming shortened V by 0 bases and J by 5 bases, and 16 bases separated the two germline ends. The CDR3 is 16 amino acids. The germline gives CDR1 SGHTA, CDR2 FQGTGA. The CDR3, as DNA: TGTGCCAGCAGCTTAACACAATTGGGGGGAGGTACTGAAGCTTTCTTT. Protein product: CASSLTQLGGGTEAFF. The full variable domain, rest sourced from reference TRBV7-3 and TRBJ1-1, is GAGVSQTPSNKVTEKGKYVELRCDPISGHTALYWYRQSLGQGPEFLIYFQGTGAADDSGLPNDRFFAVRPEGSVSTLKIQRTERGDSAVYLCASSLTQLGGGTEAFFGQGTRLTVV.

This chain links TRBV7-2 with TRBJ1-5; D gene uncertain. The CDR3 loop spans 13 amino acids. Germline V CDR1 and CDR2: SGHTA, FQGNSA. Deletions cut 5 bases from V and 4 bases from J, with 9 bases between. CDR3 protein: CASSAQANQPQHF. CDR3 nucleotides: TGTGCCAGCAGCGCCCAGGCGAATCAGCCCCAGCATTTT.

The V and J genes are TRBV5-1 and TRBJ1-3; no reliable D call. This CDR3 region has 17 residues. Germline CDR1 and CDR2: SGHRS and YFSETQ. V lost 4 bases to trimming and J lost 0 bases, with 17 bases between them. This CDR3 is CASSPNDGAFSGNTIYF. CDR3 DNA sequence: TGCGCCAGCAGCCCTAATGACGGAGCGTTCTCTGGAAACACCATATATTTT.

The J gene is TRBJ1-5, the V gene TRBV19; the match to TRBD1 covers 12 bases. V was pared by 7 bases and J by 6 bases, with 16 bases of the junction left unmatched. This CDR3 spans 18 amino acids. CDR1 is LNHDA, CDR2 SQIVND, per germline (reference sequence). CDR3 nucleotides: TGTGCCAGTACCCTATCCGCTCGGGACAGGGGGCTTTTTCAGCCCCAGCATTTT. It codes for CASTLSARDRGLFQPQHF.

V gene TRBV18 combines with J gene TRBJ2-5; perhaps TRBD1 as D (6 bases). Deletions cut 6 bases from V and 7 bases from J, with 15 bases between. The CDR3 extends over 13 amino acids. CDR1 is KGHSH, CDR2 LQKENI, per germline. The CDR3 reads CASSAGGPTTQYF. In nucleotides, the CDR3 is TGTGCCAGCTCCGCTGGGGGCCCCACGACCCAGTACTTC.

The J gene is TRBJ2-3, the V gene TRBV11-1; no clear D gene. Trimming shortened V by 2 bases and J by 1 base, and 7 bases separated the two germline ends. The length of the CDR3 is 14 residues. Per the germline V gene, CDR1 is SGHAT and CDR2 is FQDESV (reference sequence). CDR3 coding DNA: TGTGCCAGCAGCTTAAACGGAGGCACAGATACGCAGTATTTT. The encoded protein is CASSLNGGTDTQYF.

This clone was counted a single time. The chain employs TRBV23-1 and TRBJ1-6; 7 bases agree with TRBD1. TRBV23-1 is known as an ORF, though its function is uncertain. V shed 3 bases, J shed 7 bases, and the junction held 12 bases outside the gene matches. The CDR3 is 17 residues long. DNA of the CDR3: TGCGCCAGCAGTCACTTCGACAGGGAAACTCGGAATTCACCCCTCCACTTT. Translated: CASSHFDRETRNSPLHF.

The chain uses TRBV7-8 and TRBJ2-1; 13 bases match TRBD2. Trimming at V came to 2 bases and at J to 1 base, leaving 8 bases not matched to a gene. CDR3 length: 19 amino acids. Germline-derived CDR1 and CDR2 are SGHVS and FQNEAQ. The CDR3, as DNA: TGTGCCAGCAGCTTAACTAGCGGGGGGGCCGTGGGGTCCTACAATGAGCAGTTCTTC. Protein: CASSLTSGGAVGSYNEQFF.

The gene calls are TRBV9 and TRBJ2-7, with TRBD1 as a possible D gene (6 bases). The CDR3 covers 14 residues. The V end lost 0 bases, the J end lost 2 bases, and 9 bases lay between the germline ends. Germline V lookup: CDR1 SGDLS, CDR2 YYNGEE. CDR3 sequence reads: CASSVDRATYEQYF. The CDR3 nucleotides are TGTGCCAGCAGCGTAGACAGGGCCACCTACGAGCAGTACTTC.

This chain uses TRBV9 with TRBJ1-1, with D possibly being TRBD1 (6 bases). The CDR3 is 13 residues long. Germline values: CDR1 SGDLS, CDR2 YYNGEE. Trimming removed 0 bases at V and 7 bases at J, with 10 bases between. This CDR3 is CASSVARGGEAFF. The CDR3 DNA sequence: TGTGCCAGCAGCGTAGCCAGGGGCGGTGAAGCTTTCTTT.

The chain uses TRBV28 and TRBJ2-7; 12 bases are a match to TRBD2. The length of the CDR3 is 16 residues. V shed 3 bases, J shed 5 bases, and the junction held 8 bases outside the gene matches. Germline CDR1 reads MDHEN; CDR2 reads SYDVKM. The CDR3, as DNA: TGTGCCAGCAGTTTCCTGCTAGCGGGAGGGCCGAACGAGCAGTACTTC. It encodes CASSFLLAGGPNEQYF.

The chain employs TRBV6-5 and TRBJ1-2; D is uncertain. Germline V gene lookup returns CDR1 MNHEY and CDR2 SVGAGI. The V end was cut by 5 bases, the J end by 6 bases, with 16 bases between. This CDR3 is 14 amino acids long. The CDR3 region is CASSPLMAVNGYTF. As DNA, the CDR3 is TGTGCCAGCAGTCCCTTAATGGCAGTTAATGGCTACACCTTC.